These T cell receptor beta chains were read from a single sample in a study of early T cells in non-severe SARS-CoV-2 infection. Using its own MiXCR run on the 5' RACE reads, TCRdb lists one record per CDR3 protein. The data show tens of thousands of distinct CDR3 sequences, 12% seen once. The sample consisted of whole blood. Receptors originate from an adult who was a healthcare worker with PCR-confirmed SARS-CoV-2 infection or an uninfected control (not recorded which). Each CDR3 is given with its conserved first and last residue. A D gene is named only where the DNA matches it firmly. Expanded clones are given a class, and other clones once, few, many or no size at all.

few	TRBV25-1	NA	TRBJ2-7	TGTGCCACCGTTCCCCAAGGGCGGTACGAGCAGTACTTC	CATVPQGRYEQYF
NA	TRBV25-1	NA	TRBJ1-5	TGTGCCAGCAGTGCCCCCAATCAGCCCCAGCATTTT	CASSAPNQPQHF
many	TRBV28	NA	TRBJ1-5	TGTGCCAGCAGCTTACCAAGGGATCAGCCCCAGCATTTT	CASSLPRDQPQHF
many	TRBV6-6	TRBD1	TRBJ1-6	TGTGCCAGCAGGCAGGGGGCCGCCCTCCACTTT	CASRQGAALHF
few	TRBV7-6	NA	TRBJ2-3	TGTGCCAGCAGCTTATACCCCCGTCCCACAGATACGCAGTATTTT	CASSLYPRPTDTQYF
few	TRBV28	TRBD2	TRBJ2-1	TGTGCCAGCAGTTTTACGCTGCGGGGGGGCCACGATGAGCAGTTCTTC	CASSFTLRGGHDEQFF
NA	TRBV14	NA	TRBJ2-4	TGTGCCAGCAGCCCCATCGGGGCGTTGGACATTCAGTACTTC	CASSPIGALDIQYF
many	TRBV29-1	TRBD2	TRBJ2-1	TGCAGCGCACTAGGGACTAGCGGTCCCTACAATGAGCAGTTCTTC	CSALGTSGPYNEQFF
many	TRBV6-5	NA	TRBJ2-1	TGTGCCAGCAGTTACACCCCCCCAATCGCCAATGAGCAGTTCTTC	CASSYTPPIANEQFF
few	TRBV11-3	NA	TRBJ2-1	TGTGCCAGCCGTCTCGGGGGGCTGAATGAGCAGTTCTTC	CASRLGGLNEQFF
NA	TRBV12-3/TRBV12-4	NA	TRBJ2-2	TGTGCCAGCCAGAGGAAGTCTCCGGGACCCCAACCATCATCCAACACCGGGGAGCTGTTTTTT	CASQRKSPGPQPSSNTGELFF
many	TRBV6-5	TRBD1	TRBJ1-2	TGTGCCAGCAGTTACTCCGTGACAGGGTTAGGCTACACCTTC	CASSYSVTGLGYTF
many	TRBV6-1	NA	TRBJ1-5	TGTGCCAGCAGCCCCCGGGACATCAATCAGCCCCAGCATTTT	CASSPRDINQPQHF
NA	TRBV12-5	NA	TRBJ1-2	TGTGCTAGTCCCCGCGGGGGGGAGATAGGTGACTATGGCTACACCTTC	CASPRGGEIGDYGYTF
few	TRBV10-3	NA	TRBJ1-1	TGTGCCATCAGTGATATGGAGAGAGGATCTGAAGCTTTCTTT	CAISDMERGSEAFF
NA	TRBV12-3/TRBV12-4	TRBD2	TRBJ2-1	TGTGCCAGCAGTGTCCGTAGCGGGAGCTCCTACAATGAGCAGTTCTTC	CASSVRSGSSYNEQFF
many	TRBV5-1	NA	TRBJ2-1	TGCGCCAGCAGCTTAGAAGCTAGCGCATACAATGAGCAGTTCTTC	CASSLEASAYNEQFF
NA	TRBV29-1	NA	TRBJ2-5	TGCAGCGTTGATAACGCCAGGGTAAAAGAGACCCAGTACTTC	CSVDNARVKETQYF
many	TRBV30	NA	TRBJ1-1	TGTGCCTGGAGTCTCCTGGGGGCGGACACTGAAGCTTTCTTT	CAWSLLGADTEAFF
few	TRBV20-1	NA	TRBJ1-1	TGCAGTGTTCCTTGGATGGGCGGCACTGAAGCTTTCTTT	CSVPWMGGTEAFF
NA	TRBV6-6	NA	TRBJ2-7	TGTGCCAGCAGTTCCGACAGGTACGAGCAGTACTTC	CASSSDRYEQYF
NA	TRBV3-1	NA	TRBJ2-1	TGTGCCAGCAGTGCATTAGGGGATGAGCAGTTCTTC	CASSALGDEQFF
NA	TRBV6-2/TRBV6-3	TRBD2	TRBJ2-7	TGTGCCAGCAGTTACGATCGAGCGGGGTACCTCTACGAGCAGTACTTC	CASSYDRAGYLYEQYF
NA	TRBV30	TRBD2	TRBJ2-7	TGTGCCTGGAGTGTACGAGGACTAGTTAGCGAGCAGTACTTC	CAWSVRGLVSEQYF
many	TRBV4-1	TRBD1	TRBJ1-1	TGCGCCAGCAGCCACGAACCCCTACCGGGACAGACGACCGAACAGAACACTGAAGCTTTCTTT	CASSHEPLPGQTTEQNTEAFF
many	TRBV6-6	TRBD2	TRBJ2-1	TGTGCCAGCAGCCTAGCCGCCAGCGGGGGGGCTAATAATGAGCAGTTCTTC	CASSLAASGGANNEQFF
NA	TRBV30	NA	TRBJ1-1	TGTGCCTGGAGGGTTAACACTGAAGCTTTCTTT	CAWRVNTEAFF
few	TRBV28	NA	TRBJ1-5	TGTGCCACCGCTGCAGGTTGGGATGTGGCCCAGCATTTT	CATAAGWDVAQHF
few	TRBV29-1	TRBD1	TRBJ2-7	TGCAGCGCCGGGACAGGGTGGTACGAGCAGTACTTC	CSAGTGWYEQYF
few	TRBV7-3	NA	TRBJ1-2	TGTGCCAGCAGCCATACAGTCGCTAACTATGGCTACACCTTC	CASSHTVANYGYTF
many	TRBV29-1	TRBD1	TRBJ1-2	TGCAGCGTTGAAGGGGACAGGGTCCCTCCGGGCTATGGCTACACCTTC	CSVEGDRVPPGYGYTF
NA	TRBV3-1	TRBD1	TRBJ2-1	TGTGCCAGCAGCCCTAACAGGGGTTACAATGAGCAGTTCTTC	CASSPNRGYNEQFF
NA	TRBV28	TRBD2	TRBJ2-2	TGTGCCAGCAGTTCTCAGACTAGCGGGGGGCTAACCGGGGAGCTGTTTTTT	CASSSQTSGGLTGELFF
few	TRBV20-1	NA	TRBJ2-4	TGCAGTGCCTCCTTAGGAGGGGGCATGCGAAACATTCAGTACTTC	CSASLGGGMRNIQYF
NA	TRBV29-1	NA	TRBJ1-1	TGCAGCGTTGAAGATGCAGGGTGGGCCACTGAAGCTTTCTTT	CSVEDAGWATEAFF
few	TRBV5-1	NA	TRBJ2-2	TGCGCCAGCAGCACGGTTGGGGCCGGGGAGCTGTTTTTT	CASSTVGAGELFF
many	TRBV7-9	TRBD1	TRBJ1-5	TGTGCCAGCAGCTTAGCGACAGGGAACGGGGCACAGCCCCAGCATTTT	CASSLATGNGAQPQHF
NA	TRBV13	NA	TRBJ1-2	TGTGCCAGCAGCTTAGAGGTCGAGATCTATGGCTACACCTTC	CASSLEVEIYGYTF
NA	TRBV5-1	NA	TRBJ1-2	TGCGCCAGCAGCCCTGGACAGCTCTATGGCTACACCTTC	CASSPGQLYGYTF
many	TRBV2	TRBD2	TRBJ2-1	TGTGCCAAAGAGACTAGCGGAACCTCCTACAATGAGCAGTTCTTC	CAKETSGTSYNEQFF
few	TRBV7-8	NA	TRBJ1-2	TGTGCCAGCAGCCAAACCCCAGCGGATCCTTATGGCTACACCTTC	CASSQTPADPYGYTF
few	TRBV29-1	NA	TRBJ1-1	TGCAGCTTCCATTTAGAGGGGAACACTGAAGCTTTCTTT	CSFHLEGNTEAFF
NA	TRBV3-1	NA	TRBJ1-2	TGTGCCAGCAGCCAAGAGCGGGGAGACTATGGCTACACCTTC	CASSQERGDYGYTF
few	TRBV7-2	NA	TRBJ2-7	TGTGCCAGCAGCTTCGCGGCCCTTAGCTCCTACGAGCAGTACTTC	CASSFAALSSYEQYF
few	TRBV7-6	NA	TRBJ2-7	TGTGCCAGCAGCCGCACGCGGACAGCCGCCTACGAGCAGTACTTC	CASSRTRTAAYEQYF
few	TRBV7-9	NA	TRBJ2-5	TGTGCCAGCAGCTACTGGGGAGGACAGAAAGAGACCCAGTACTTC	CASSYWGGQKETQYF